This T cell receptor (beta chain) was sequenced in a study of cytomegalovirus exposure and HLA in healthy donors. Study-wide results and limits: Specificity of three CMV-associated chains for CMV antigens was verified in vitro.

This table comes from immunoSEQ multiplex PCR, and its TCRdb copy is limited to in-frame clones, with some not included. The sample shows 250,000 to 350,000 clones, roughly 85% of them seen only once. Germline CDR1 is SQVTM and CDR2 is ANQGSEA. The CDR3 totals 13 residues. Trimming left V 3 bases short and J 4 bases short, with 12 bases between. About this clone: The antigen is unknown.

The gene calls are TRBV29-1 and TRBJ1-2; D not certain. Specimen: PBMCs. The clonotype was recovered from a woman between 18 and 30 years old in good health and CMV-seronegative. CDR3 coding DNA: TGCAGCGTTGAGGCCCCAGGTGGCTATGGCTACACCTTC. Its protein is CSVEAPGGYGYTF.